This T cell receptor beta chain was identified during a study of T cell changes during pregnancy in multiple sclerosis. Method: immunoSEQ multiplex PCR; TCRdb's copy keeps in-frame clones and lacks some. The sample lists about 80,000 clones, around 92% occurring once. The CDR3 sequence is 14 residues long. CDR1 is SGHTA and CDR2 is FQGNSA in the germline V gene. Between the trimmed V and J ends, which lost 5 bases and 5 bases, there was a span of 12 bases. The material sequenced was peripheral blood, taken before pregnancy. The source is a female donor with multiple sclerosis, enrolled in a pregnancy study. The chain has TRBV7-2 and TRBJ2-2, with D perhaps TRBD2 (5 bases). The CDR3 spells CASSKTAGTGELFF. CDR3 DNA sequence: TGTGCCAGCAGCAAAACGGCGGGTACCGGGGAGCTGTTTTTT.